These T cell receptor beta chains were read from a single sample in a study of cytomegalovirus exposure and HLA in healthy donors. The method was immunoSEQ multiplex PCR; TCRdb's version includes in-frame clones alone and lacks a portion of them. The profile shows roughly 76,000 clones, approximately 79% of them singletons. Material: PBMCs. The source is a man younger than 45 in good health and CMV-seronegative. CDR3s include the opening cysteine and the closing phenylalanine or tryptophan. D genes are given only for firm matches. Expanded clones get a size class; other rows say once, few or many, or leave the size out.

size | J | D | V | DNA | CDR3
- | TRBJ1-2 | - | TRBV5-1 | TGCGCCAGCAGCTCGTCGGGGACACTGAACTATGGCTACACCTTC | CASSSSGTLNYGYTF
- | TRBJ2-2 | - | TRBV6-5 | TGTGCCAGCAGTTCCGCGGGGGGAGGGGGCTTCTTCTTTTTT | CASSSAGGGGFFFF
once | TRBJ1-5 | - | TRBV27 | TGTGCCAGCAGTTTGGGGGCAGATCCCAATCAGCCCCAGCATTTT | CASSLGADPNQPQHF
few | TRBJ1-6 | - | TRBV7-3 | TGTGCCAGCAGCTTAAATCCCCCACAGCTAAATTCACCCCTCCACTTT | CASSLNPPQLNSPLHF
once | TRBJ2-5 | - | TRBV20-1 | TGCAGTACCACTAGGGGGAAGACCCAGTACTTC | CSTTRGKTQYF
once | TRBJ1-6 | - | TRBV4-1 | TGCGCCAGCAGCCAAGAGTATACACCGAATTCACCCCTCCACTTT | CASSQEYTPNSPLHF
- | TRBJ2-3 | TRBD2 | TRBV19 | TGTGCCAGTAGTAAGGAAGCGGGGGGCAGGGTTTTT | CASSKEAGGRVF
- | TRBJ1-5 | TRBD1 | TRBV27 | TGTGCCAGCAGTTTAACAGGGGATAGGCAGCCCCAGCATTTT | CASSLTGDRQPQHF
few | TRBJ1-1 | TRBD1 | TRBV6-5 | TGTGCCAGCAGGCAGGGGGCGAACACTGAAGCTTTCTTT | CASRQGANTEAFF
- | TRBJ1-2 | TRBD1 | TRBV12-5 | TGTGCTAGTGGTTTGGGGACAGGGGGCTATGGCTACACCTTC | CASGLGTGGYGYTF
- | TRBJ2-7 | - | TRBV4-2 | TGTGCCAGCAGCCAAGCGGAGGGCCCTTCCTACGAGCAGTACTTC | CASSQAEGPSYEQYF
- | TRBJ1-1 | - | TRBV6-5 | TGTGCCAGCAGTTACTCGAGTCTTACTGAAGCTTTCTTT | CASSYSSLTEAFF
few | TRBJ1-2 | - | TRBV27 | TGTGCCAGCAGGCCCTGGGGAGGGAACTATGGCTACCCCTTC | CASRPWGGNYGYPF
- | TRBJ2-5 | TRBD2 | TRBV5-5 | TGTGCCAGCAGATTCTCCCTAGGGGAGGGTGTGGAGACCCAGTACTTC | CASRFSLGEGVETQYF
once | TRBJ2-3 | - | TRBV25-1 | TGTGCCAGCAGTGAATTTGAGAGGGGGGATACGCAGTATTTT | CASSEFERGDTQYF
- | TRBJ2-5 | TRBD2 | TRBV4-2 | TGTGCCAGCAGCCAAGAAAGATCTAGCGGGGGAGAGACCCAGTACTTC | CASSQERSSGGETQYF
- | TRBJ2-5 | TRBD2 | TRBV5-4 | TGTGCCAGCAGCTTGGGCGGGAGGGCCAAAGAGACCCAGTACTTC | CASSLGGRAKETQYF
- | TRBJ2-1 | - | TRBV28 | TGTGCCAGCAGTTTACCGGTTCCTCGGGAGCAGTTCTTC | CASSLPVPREQFF
- | TRBJ2-3 | TRBD1 | TRBV27 | TGTGCCAGCAGTTTAAAGGGGGCGAGTACAGATACGCAGTATTTT | CASSLKGASTDTQYF
few | TRBJ2-7 | - | TRBV7-9 | TGTGCCAGCAGCTTGGGGAGGAACGAGCAGTACTTC | CASSLGRNEQYF
once | TRBJ2-7 | TRBD1 | TRBV19 | TGTGCCAGTAGTATTGCGGGACAGGGGTTGTACGAGCAGTACTTC | CASSIAGQGLYEQYF
few | TRBJ1-4 | - | TRBV30 | TGTGCCTGGAGTGTAACGGGAAATGAAAAACTGTTTTTT | CAWSVTGNEKLFF
- | TRBJ1-2 | - | TRBV6-5 | TGTGCCAGCAGTGAGGACTCCGGCTATGGCTACACCTTC | CASSEDSGYGYTF
few | TRBJ2-7 | TRBD2 | TRBV30 | TGTGCCTGGCAGACGTGGGAGGGCCCGTACGAGCAGTACTTC | CAWQTWEGPYEQYF
- | TRBJ1-5 | TRBD1 | TRBV28 | TGTGCCAGCAGTTTATCCGCAGGGGGCGCGAAGAGGCAGCCCCAGCATTTT | CASSLSAGGAKRQPQHF
- | TRBJ1-1 | TRBD1 | TRBV7-9 | TGTTCCAGCAGCTTTACAGGGGCTGGGAACACTGAAGCTTTCTTT | CSSSFTGAGNTEAFF